The 5 T cell receptor beta chains listed next were all sequenced from one sample in a study of blood T cells in healthy people across ages (dated by TCRdb to the mid-2010s). The method was 5' RACE. A second PCR of about 6 to 12 cycles was run with a J-beta primer mix and a sample-barcoded 5' primer. In TCRdb, the public reads were trimmed at Q25 with fastp and aligned with MiXCR, with productive beta chains retained. Rows are combined by CDR3 protein, so each entry shows the most common genes and DNA. This sample lists 1.8 million or so distinct CDR3 sequences; roughly two fifths were detected once. The top ten hold roughly 23% of the sample. The specimen sequenced was blood. The receptors stem from a human donor in good health.

Comments on this clonotype: Since a much larger clone is just one base distant, this may be a read error. The rearrangement uses TRBV29-1 and TRBJ2-7; D possibly corresponds to TRBD2 (7 bases). Trimming took off 3 bases at V and 2 bases at J, with 11 bases between the two ends. The CDR3 extends over 13 amino acids. Germline assignment: CDR1 SQVTM and CDR2 ANQGSEA. The chain's CDR3 is CSVEGGAAYEQYF. DNA for the CDR3: TGCAGCGTTGAGGGGGGGGCAGCCTACGAGCAGTACTTC.

This clonotype was seen more than once but under ten times. The rearrangement links TRBV4-3 to TRBJ2-1, with 8 bases identical to TRBD2. Germline values: CDR1 LGHNA, CDR2 YSLEER. V shed 1 base, J shed 8 bases, and the junction held 4 bases outside the gene matches. CDR3 length equals 14 residues. CDR3 in amino acids: CASSQAGGQDEQFF. As DNA, the CDR3 is TGCGCCAGCAGCCAAGCGGGGGGGCAGGATGAGCAGTTCTTC.

The chain links TRBV10-3 to TRBJ2-3; D is tentatively TRBD1 or TRBD2 (5 bases each). Deletions cut 4 bases from V and 1 base from J, with 15 bases between. The CDR3 is 16 amino acids. Germline assignment: CDR1 ENHRY and CDR2 SYGVKD. CDR3 bases: TGTGCCATCAGTGGCCAAGGGACCCTTGGCACAGATACGCAGTATTTT. This codes for CAISGQGTLGTDTQYF.

The chain links TRBV27 to TRBJ1-2; 7 nucleotides align to TRBD1. CDR1 and CDR2 from the germline V gene are MNHEY and SMNVEV (reference sequence). The CDR3 has 14 residues. After removal of 6 bases from V and 8 bases from J, the junction contained 12 bases not matched to a gene. The CDR3 DNA is TGTGCCAGCAGCCAGACAGGGAATACTGGGGGCTACACCTTC. Translating it yields CASSQTGNTGGYTF.

V gene TRBV6-2 or TRBV6-3 combines with J gene TRBJ2-1; 11 bases line up with TRBD2. Germline V CDR1 and CDR2: MNHEY, SVGEGT. The CDR3 sequence is 17 residues long. Germline trimming cut 2 bases from V and 4 bases from J; bases unmatched to any gene: 7. CDR3: CASSYGGLAETYNEQFF. In nucleotides, the CDR3 is TGTGCCAGCAGTTACGGGGGACTAGCGGAAACATACAATGAGCAGTTCTTC.